These 32 T cell receptor beta chains were all obtained from the same sample, sequenced in a study of neoadjuvant anti-PD-1 for oral cavity cancer. Assay used: immunoSEQ multiplex PCR; TCRdb lists only in-frame clones, some missing. This sample has some 33,000 clones, with 87% found just once. The sequenced sample was PBMCs, obtained before nivolumab (anti-PD-1) treatment. These receptor sequences come from a person aged 35-80 years with oral cavity squamous cell carcinoma.

The rearrangement joins TRBV6-5 to TRBJ1-1; D uncertain. The germline V and J ends were trimmed by 6 bases and 11 bases, with 16 bases remaining between them. Germline CDR1 and CDR2: MNHEY and SVGAGI. The CDR3 consists of 12 residues. The CDR3 DNA reads as TGTGCCAGCAGGGACCCTAGGTTACGGGCTTTCTTT. This gives the protein CASRDPRLRAFF.

This clone was observed a handful of times. The rearrangement joins TRBV7-8 to TRBJ2-4, with D maybe TRBD1 (6 bases). The V end was cut by 5 bases, the J end by 6 bases, with 11 bases between. The CDR3 runs 13 residues. Germline V gives CDR1 SGHVS, CDR2 FQNEAQ. CDR3 sequence (DNA): TGTGCCAGCAGCGTCCGGGACACAAACATTCAGTACTTC. Protein product: CASSVRDTNIQYF.

The rearrangement uses TRBV7-9 and TRBJ2-7, with D possibly TRBD2 on 5 matching bases. The CDR3 has 15 amino acids. Trimming stripped 1 base from V and 0 bases from J, with 10 bases between. Per the germline V gene, CDR1 is SEHNR and CDR2 is FQNEAQ (reference sequence). Here the CDR3 DNA reads TGTGCCAGCAGCTTAGACCGGGGTCCCTCCTACGAGCAGTACTTC. Protein product: CASSLDRGPSYEQYF.

The chain joins TRBV19 to TRBJ1-4; D not certain. Looked up from germline, CDR1 is LNHDA and CDR2 is SQIVND (reference sequence). V was pared by 3 bases and J by 13 bases, with 12 bases between. The CDR3 covers 12 residues. The CDR3 protein is CASSMTDRALFF. The DNA for the CDR3 is TGTGCCAGTAGTATGACTGACCGCGCACTGTTTTTT.

The CDR3 DNA reads TGTGCCAGCAGCTTTCGGGAAGTCAGAGAGACCCAGTACTTC. Amino acid sequence: CASSFREVRETQYF. The chain links TRBV11-2 to TRBJ2-5; perhaps TRBD2 as D (5 bases). V lost 3 bases, J lost 4 bases, and 12 bases lay in between. Germline V gene data show CDR1 as SGHAT and CDR2 as FQNNGV. This CDR3 region has 14 residues. Drawing the rest from reference TRBV11-2 and TRBJ2-5, the complete variable domain is EAGVAQSPRYKIIEKRQSVAFWCNPISGHATLYWYQQILGQGPKLLIQFQNNGVVDDSQLPKDRFSAERLKGVDSTLKIQPAKLEDSAVYLCASSFREVRETQYFGPGTRLLVL.

The chain joins TRBV9 to TRBJ2-5; tentative D call: TRBD2 (6 bases). V lost 6 bases and J 4 bases, leaving 10 bases between the germline ends. This CDR3 has 12 residues. CDR1 and CDR2 from the germline V gene are SGDLS and YYNGEE. The CDR3 region has the DNA TGTGCCAGCAACAGGAGGGGAGAGACCCAGTACTTC. This translates into CASNRRGETQYF.

V gene TRBV7-2 combines with J gene TRBJ1-5, with D possibly matching TRBD1 (5 bases). This CDR3 is 16 amino acids long. Germline values: CDR1 SGHTA, CDR2 FQGNSA. The V end lost 1 base, the J end lost 7 bases, and 17 bases lay between the germline ends. The CDR3 here is CASSLVGSQGGQPQHF. As DNA, the CDR3 is TGTGCCAGCAGCTTAGTCGGATCGCAGGGCGGCCAGCCCCAGCATTTT. Together with reference TRBV7-2 and TRBJ1-5, the CDR3 gives the full variable domain: GAGVSQSPSNKVTEKGKDVELRCDPISGHTALYWYRQSLGQGLEFLIYFQGNSAPDKSGLPSDRFSAERTGGSVSTLTIQRTQQEDSAVYLCASSLVGSQGGQPQHFGDGTRLSIL.

The chain uses TRBV5-4 and TRBJ1-3, with D uncertain. Per germline, CDR1 SGHNT and CDR2 YYREEE (reference sequence). V shed 0 bases and J shed 0 bases, with 10 bases lying between them. The CDR3 is made up of 16 amino acids. Here the CDR3 reads CASSLVGVSSGNTIYF. CDR3 DNA sequence: TGTGCCAGCAGCTTGGTCGGGGTTAGCTCTGGAAACACCATATATTTT.

This clone appeared a single time. The chain uses TRBV7-8 and TRBJ1-2; no firm D call. The CDR3 covers 11 residues. Per germline, CDR1 SGHVS and CDR2 FQNEAQ. The V end was cut by 4 bases, the J end by 4 bases, with 4 bases between. The CDR3 loop is CASSSSYGYTF. The DNA for the CDR3 is TGTGCCAGCAGCTCCTCCTATGGCTACACCTTC.

The chain uses TRBV6-1 and TRBJ2-3; maybe TRBD2 (6 bases). Trimming cost V 3 bases and J 5 bases, with 21 bases left between them. The germline CDR1 and CDR2 sequences are MNHNS and SASEGT. CDR3 size: 17 residues. CDR3 in DNA: TGTGCCAGCAGTGATTCCCCTGTGGCTAGCGTACAAGATACGCAGTATTTT. It specifies CASSDSPVASVQDTQYF.

In its sample, this clone was seen once. The chain links TRBV5-1 to TRBJ2-2, with D possibly matching TRBD1 (5 bases). CDR1 is SGHRS, CDR2 YFSETQ, per germline. V was shortened by 0 bases and J by 4 bases, with 13 bases between the two germline ends. The CDR3 length is 16 residues. For the CDR3, the DNA is TGCGCCAGCAGCTTGGTGACAGCCCAGGGCACCGGGGAGCTGTTTTTT. Protein: CASSLVTAQGTGELFF.

The chain has TRBV6-5 and TRBJ1-1, with D possibly matching TRBD1 (5 bases). Trimming shortened V by 7 bases and J by 5 bases, and 17 bases separated the two germline ends. The CDR3 is made up of 14 amino acids. The V gene's germline CDR1 is MNHEY and CDR2 SVGAGI. The CDR3 sequence: CASTEDSRWTEAFF. The CDR3 DNA sequence: TGTGCCAGCACCGAAGACAGCCGATGGACTGAAGCTTTCTTT.

This clone was picked up one time. This chain links TRBV19 with TRBJ1-2, with a weak D call TRBD1 (6 bases). The length of the CDR3 is 12 residues. The ends were cut back, 4 bases at V and 5 bases at J, with 8 bases in the middle. The V gene's germline CDR1 is LNHDA and CDR2 SQIVND (reference sequence). CDR3 amino acids: CASSTGQYGYTF. The CDR3 bases are TGTGCCAGTAGTACAGGACAGTATGGCTACACCTTC.

This chain connects TRBV2 to TRBJ1-2, with D tentatively TRBD1 (5 bases). Germline CDR1 is SNHLY and CDR2 is FYNNEI. V was cut by 4 bases and J by 2 bases, with 8 bases left in between. This CDR3 has 13 residues. For the CDR3, the DNA is TGTGCCAGCAGTGTCCAGGGAAACTATGGCTACACCTTC. Its translation: CASSVQGNYGYTF.

This clone was seen only a few times. This sequence joins TRBV6-4 and TRBJ2-1, with TRBD1 identical over 7 bases. CDR1 and CDR2 (germline): MRHNA, SNTAGT. The CDR3 consists of 17 residues. Trimming cost V 4 bases and J 9 bases; bases outside gene matches: 18. In nucleotides, the CDR3 is TGTGCCAGCAGTGTATACTTTACGGGACAGACCAGTGGTGAGCAGTTCTTC. Translating gives CASSVYFTGQTSGEQFF.

The CDR3 coding sequence is TGTGCTAGTGGTTTGCATCTTGGGGCAAACAGGGGAATGAACTATGGCTACACCTTC. Its protein is CASGLHLGANRGMNYGYTF. The rearrangement joins TRBV12-5 to TRBJ1-2, with 7 bases lining up with TRBD1. The CDR3 runs to 19 residues. The V gene end was trimmed by 2 bases and the J gene end by 2 bases; junction bases not matched to a gene: 17. Germline V gene sequence: CDR1 LGHNT, CDR2 FRNRAP.

V usage is TRBV11-2 and J usage is TRBJ1-5; D is undetermined. The CDR3 length is 17 residues. V lost 3 bases and J lost 4, with 19 bases in between. Germline V CDR1 and CDR2: SGHAT, FQNNGV. CDR3 in amino acids: CASSFRLEVQRNQPQHF. CDR3 nucleotide sequence: TGTGCCAGCAGCTTTCGCTTGGAAGTCCAAAGGAATCAGCCCCAGCATTTT.

This chain uses TRBV18 with TRBJ1-1, with D perhaps TRBD1 (6 bases). The CDR3 has 14 residues. The V end was cut by 5 bases, the J end by 1 base, with 11 bases between. The germline gives CDR1 KGHSH, CDR2 LQKENI. In DNA, the CDR3 is TGTGCCAGCTCAGCAGGGGTACAGAACACTGAAGCTTTCTTT. This encodes CASSAGVQNTEAFF. The full variable domain, with the rest looked up from reference TRBV18 and TRBJ1-1, is NAGVMQNPRHLVRRRGQEARLRCSPMKGHSHVYWYRQLPEEGLKFMVYLQKENIIDESGMPKERFSAEFPKEGPSILRIQQVVRGDSAAYFCASSAGVQNTEAFFGQGTRLTVV.

The chain is built from TRBV7-2 and TRBJ2-7; tentative D call: TRBD2 (5 bases). Deletions cut 2 bases from V and 3 bases from J, with 8 bases between. Germline CDR1 is SGHTA and CDR2 is FQGNSA. This CDR3 contains 13 residues. CDR3 residues: CASSLNGGYEQYF. CDR3 bases: TGTGCCAGCAGCTTAAATGGAGGCTACGAGCAGTACTTC.

This clone showed up just once. The rearrangement joins TRBV27 to TRBJ2-7; tentative D call: TRBD1 (7 bases). The V gene's germline CDR1 is MNHEY and CDR2 SMNVEV (reference sequence). The germline V and J ends were trimmed by 2 bases and 1 base, with 15 bases remaining between them. CDR3 length: 16 residues. The CDR3 protein is CASSLMSGGFSYEQYF. CDR3 DNA sequence: TGTGCCAGCAGTTTAATGTCAGGGGGGTTTTCCTACGAGCAGTACTTC.

The chain recombines TRBV7-2 with TRBJ1-1; tentative D call: TRBD1 (5 bases). The V end lost 5 bases, the J end lost 3 bases, and 10 bases lay between the germline ends. Germline CDR1 and CDR2: SGHTA and FQGNSA. The CDR3 covers 13 residues. The CDR3 DNA is TGTGCCAGCAGCCCGCAAGGGGACACTGAAGCTTTCTTT. Translated: CASSPQGDTEAFF.

The chain uses TRBV29-1 and TRBJ1-1; 8 bases align to TRBD1. Germline V lookup: CDR1 SQVTM, CDR2 ANQGSEA. CDR3 length: 13 residues. V trimming: 4 bases; J trimming: 0 bases; junction bases outside the gene matches: 1. CDR3 loop: CSVGTGLNTEAFF. The DNA for the CDR3 is TGCAGCGTTGGGACAGGGTTGAACACTGAAGCTTTCTTT.

The chain uses TRBV5-4 and TRBJ1-6; tentatively, D is TRBD1 (5 bases). V dropped 9 bases and J dropped 3 bases, with 10 bases sitting between them. Germline V gene data show CDR1 as SGHNT and CDR2 as YYREEE (reference sequence). The CDR3 contains 13 residues. DNA of the CDR3: TGTGCCACTACGGGGGTCTATAATTCACCCCTCCACTTT. Translating gives CATTGVYNSPLHF.

The V gene is TRBV15, the J gene TRBJ2-7, with TRBD1 matching 7 bases. This CDR3 region has 17 residues. Germline V gene sequence: CDR1 LNHNV, CDR2 YYDKDF (reference sequence). The ends lost 0 bases at V and 6 bases at J; junction bases unmatched: 14. CDR3 in amino acids: CATSRDFLGTVGGEQYF. The CDR3 nucleotides are TGTGCCACCAGCAGAGATTTCCTCGGGACAGTTGGTGGCGAGCAGTACTTC.

This chain links TRBV2 with TRBJ2-2, with 10 bases fitting TRBD1. This CDR3 is 15 amino acids long. With V trimmed by 4 bases and J by 7 bases, 6 bases remained unmatched. Germline V gene lookup returns CDR1 SNHLY and CDR2 FYNNEI. This chain's CDR3 is CASSVKTGGSGELFF. In nucleotides, the CDR3 is TGTGCCAGCAGTGTGAAGACAGGGGGCAGCGGGGAGCTGTTTTTT.

The CDR3 coding sequence is TGCGCCAGCAGCTATACCGGGACAGGGGGGATCGAGCAGTACTTC. It is translated as CASSYTGTGGIEQYF. The chain combines TRBV5-1 with TRBJ2-7; 11 bases agree with TRBD1. The J segment lost 6 bases and the V segment lost 3 bases, leaving 8 bases of the junction unmatched. CDR1 SGHRS and CDR2 YFSETQ come from the germline V gene. This CDR3 is built from 15 residues.

This chain joins TRBV4-3 and TRBJ2-3; D unclear. This CDR3 spans 17 amino acids. CDR1 is LGHNA, CDR2 YSLEER, per germline. With 3 bases removed from V and 9 bases from J, the gap between germline ends came to 25 bases. CDR3 nucleotide sequence: TGCGCCAGCAGCCAGGCTTTTGGAAGCGCCGCCCGGCGAACGCAGTATTTT. This gives the protein CASSQAFGSAARRTQYF.

This rearrangement joins TRBV28 to TRBJ1-1; D remains ambiguous. Germline CDR1 and CDR2: MDHEN and SYDVKM. The CDR3 runs 13 residues. V shed 8 bases and J shed 1 base, with 11 bases lying between them. The CDR3 spells CASRRLPNTEAFF. In DNA, the CDR3 is TGTGCCAGCCGGAGACTCCCGAACACTGAAGCTTTCTTT. Using reference TRBV28 and TRBJ1-1 for the parts outside the CDR3, the full variable domain is DVKVTQSSRYLVKRTGEKVFLECVQDMDHENMFWYRQDPGLGLRLIYFSYDVKMKEKGDIPEGYSVSREKKERFSLILESASTNQTSMYLCASRRLPNTEAFFGQGTRLTVV.

The chain has TRBV11-2 and TRBJ2-1; D tentatively reads TRBD1 or TRBD2 (7 bases each). Trimming removed 1 base at V and 9 bases at J, with 19 bases between. This CDR3 is 16 amino acids long. Germline V gene lookup returns CDR1 SGHAT and CDR2 FQNNGV. The DNA for the CDR3 is TGTGCCAGCAGCTTAGCCGTGTTCTCAGGGGGGGGTGAGCAGTTCTTC. It encodes CASSLAVFSGGGEQFF.

The V call is TRBV6-4, the J call TRBJ1-3; D is perhaps TRBD1 (6 bases). V was shortened by 2 bases and J by 2 bases, with 10 bases between the two germline ends. The CDR3 covers 15 residues. Germline CDR1 MRHNA, CDR2 SNTAGT. CDR3 loop: CASSDGGATGNTIYF. Written as DNA, the CDR3 is TGTGCCAGCAGTGACGGGGGGGCCACTGGAAACACCATATATTTT.

About this clone itself: The sample carries other DNA sequences with the same CDR3. The chain links TRBV7-9 to TRBJ1-2; D is perhaps TRBD1 (5 bases). The CDR3 totals 15 residues. Germline V gives CDR1 SEHNR, CDR2 FQNEAQ (reference sequence). Trimming removed 1 base at V and 1 base at J, with 10 bases between. CDR3 sequence: CASSLGQGGNYGYTF. The DNA of the CDR3 is TGTGCCAGCAGCTTAGGGCAGGGCGGTAACTATGGCTACACCTTC. The entire variable domain, with the rest obtained from reference TRBV7-9 and TRBJ1-2, is as follows: DTGVSQNPRHKITKRGQNVTFRCDPISEHNRLYWYRQTLGQGPEFLTYFQNEAQLEKSRLLSDRFSAERPKGSFSTLEIQRTEQGDSAMYLCASSLGQGGNYGYTFGSGTRLTVV.

The rearrangement uses TRBV7-6 and TRBJ1-1; D uncertain. The V end was cut by 2 bases, the J end by 4 bases, with 11 bases between. CDR3 length: 14 residues. Germline assignment: CDR1 SGHVS and CDR2 FNYEAQ. The CDR3 loop reads CASSLRSQVTEAFF. In DNA, the CDR3 is TGTGCCAGCAGCTTAAGGTCTCAGGTCACTGAAGCTTTCTTT.